The rows below give T cell receptor beta chains drawn from one sample of a study of OX40 agonist ivuxolimab in advanced cancers. Assay used: immunoSEQ multiplex PCR; TCRdb lists only in-frame clones, some missing. This sample has 20,000 or so clones; more than 75% occur once, and the top ten carry around a tenth. Here the sequenced sample was CD4+ or CD8+ T cells sorted from blood, taken in a trial of the OX40 agonist ivuxolimab. The source of these receptors is an adult with an advanced solid tumor such as melanoma, head and neck, liver or kidney cancer. CDR3s include the opening cysteine and the closing phenylalanine or tryptophan. A D gene is named only where the DNA matches it firmly. The size of a clone is reported for some rows only, either as once, few or many, or as a class for expanded clones.

J gene: TRBJ2-7
V gene: TRBV10-3
CDR3 length: 11
clone size: .
D gene: .
CDR3 DNA: TGTGCCATCAGGGCCCCCTACGAGCAGTACTTC
CDR3 protein: CAIRAPYEQYF

J gene: TRBJ1-6
V gene: TRBV6-6
CDR3 length: 13
clone size: .
D gene: .
CDR3 DNA: TGTGCCAGCAGTTACGGGGCACGTTCACCCCTCCACTTT
CDR3 protein: CASSYGARSPLHF

J gene: TRBJ1-2
V gene: TRBV4-2
CDR3 length: 18
clone size: once
D gene: .
CDR3 DNA: TGTGCCAGCAGCCAAGGCACCGGGACGCCGGATGTGAGCTATGGCTACACCTTC
CDR3 protein: CASSQGTGTPDVSYGYTF

J gene: TRBJ2-7
V gene: TRBV4-2
CDR3 length: 16
clone size: .
D gene: TRBD1
CDR3 DNA: TGTGCCAGCAGCCAAGAGAAAGGACAGGACGCCTACGAGCAGTACTTC
CDR3 protein: CASSQEKGQDAYEQYF

J gene: TRBJ2-1
V gene: TRBV7-9
CDR3 length: 15
clone size: once
D gene: .
CDR3 DNA: TGTGCCAGCAGCTTCGGGGAGTCCTCCTACAATGAGCAGTTCTTC
CDR3 protein: CASSFGESSYNEQFF

J gene: TRBJ2-7
V gene: TRBV4-2
CDR3 length: 14
clone size: medium-sized
D gene: .
CDR3 DNA: TGTGCCAGCAGCCCGACCGGGGGCCGGGACGAGCAGTACTTC
CDR3 protein: CASSPTGGRDEQYF

J gene: TRBJ1-1
V gene: TRBV7-6
CDR3 length: 13
clone size: .
D gene: .
CDR3 DNA: TGTGCCAGCAGCTCGGCGATGAACACTGAAGCTTTCTTT
CDR3 protein: CASSSAMNTEAFF

J gene: TRBJ2-7
V gene: TRBV11-2
CDR3 length: 15
clone size: .
D gene: .
CDR3 DNA: TGTGCCAGCAGTTTAGGGGGGAGCGGGCACTACGAGCAGTACTTC
CDR3 protein: CASSLGGSGHYEQYF

J gene: TRBJ1-4
V gene: TRBV6-5
CDR3 length: 14
clone size: .
D gene: .
CDR3 DNA: TGTGCCAGCAGTTACTCATCGGGGGTGGAAAAACTGTTTTTT
CDR3 protein: CASSYSSGVEKLFF

J gene: TRBJ1-5
V gene: TRBV6-1
CDR3 length: 12
clone size: .
D gene: .
CDR3 DNA: TGTGCCAGCAGTAAACCGGAGCAGCCCCAGCATTTT
CDR3 protein: CASSKPEQPQHF

J gene: TRBJ2-3
V gene: TRBV5-1
CDR3 length: 14
clone size: .
D gene: .
CDR3 DNA: TGCGCCAGCAAGACCGGGTCTATACAGGGTACGCAGTATTTT
CDR3 protein: CASKTGSIQGTQYF

J gene: TRBJ2-2
V gene: TRBV5-1
CDR3 length: 17
clone size: .
D gene: .
CDR3 DNA: TGCGCCAGCAGCTTCGGGCTTGGGGGTACGAGCACCGGGGAGCTGTTTTTT
CDR3 protein: CASSFGLGGTSTGELFF

J gene: TRBJ1-1
V gene: TRBV4-1
CDR3 length: 17
clone size: .
D gene: .
CDR3 DNA: TGCGCCAGCAGCCAAGATTTGAGTCCGGGCCAGGGCACTGAAGCTTTCTTT
CDR3 protein: CASSQDLSPGQGTEAFF

J gene: TRBJ2-1
V gene: TRBV4-1
CDR3 length: 16
clone size: .
D gene: TRBD2
CDR3 DNA: TGCGCCAGCAGCCCTAGGAGCGGGAGAGGCGGGGGTGAGCAGTTCTTC
CDR3 protein: CASSPRSGRGGGEQFF

J gene: TRBJ2-1
V gene: TRBV4-2
CDR3 length: 18
clone size: once
D gene: TRBD2
CDR3 DNA: TGTGCCAGCAGCCCTATTGGGACTAGCGGGAGGGCCTACAATGAGCAGTTCTTC
CDR3 protein: CASSPIGTSGRAYNEQFF